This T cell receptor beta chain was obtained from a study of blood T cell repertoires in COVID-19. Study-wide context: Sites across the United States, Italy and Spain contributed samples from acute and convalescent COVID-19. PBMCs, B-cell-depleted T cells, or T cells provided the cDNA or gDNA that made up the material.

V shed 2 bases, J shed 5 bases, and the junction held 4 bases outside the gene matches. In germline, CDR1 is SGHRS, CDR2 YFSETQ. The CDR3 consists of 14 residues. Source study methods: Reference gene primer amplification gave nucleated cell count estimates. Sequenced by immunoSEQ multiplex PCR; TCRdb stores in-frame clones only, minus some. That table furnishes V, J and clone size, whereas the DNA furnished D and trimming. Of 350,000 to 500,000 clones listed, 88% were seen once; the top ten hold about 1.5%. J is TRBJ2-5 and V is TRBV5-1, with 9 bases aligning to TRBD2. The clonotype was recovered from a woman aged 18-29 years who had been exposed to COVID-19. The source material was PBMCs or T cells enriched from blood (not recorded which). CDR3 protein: CASSFGTSMETQYF. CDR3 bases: TGCGCCAGCAGCTTCGGGACTAGCATGGAGACCCAGTACTTC.